This T cell receptor (beta chain) came from a study of blood T cells in healthy people across ages. Looking at the study overall: About one barcoded beta molecule per two T cells was captured by template switching. Overall study results and limits: The CMV status of each donor remained undetermined, and this could have confounded shifts in expanded clonotypes. Underestimates were what the diversity estimates from one million T cells were considered to be.

A sample-barcoded 5' primer and a J-beta primer mix were used in a second PCR of about 6 to 12 cycles. All cDNA molecules were each tagged by a template-switch adaptor with 12 random nucleotides. A single record per CDR3 protein comes from TCRdb applying MiXCR to the 5' RACE reads. This sample has some 900,000 distinct CDR3 sequences; roughly 43% occur once, and the top ten carry under 15%. The table lists this clonotype with a few counts. As yet, its antigen is unknown. Germline CDR1 and CDR2: MGHRA and YSYEKL. CDR3 length: 14 amino acids. J was trimmed by 2 bases and V by 4 bases; bases with no gene match: 4.

This sequence joins TRBV4-1 and TRBJ2-5, with 7 positions matching TRBD1. Sequencing input: blood. This clonotype was sampled from a man aged 25-45 years in good health. CDR3 bases: TGCGCCAGCAGCCGTTACAGGGGTCAAGAGACCCAGTACTTC. This sequence encodes CASSRYRGQETQYF.